A selection of T cell receptor beta chains follows, all from one sample in a study of graft-versus-host responses after intestinal transplantation. The antigens of these receptors remain unknown. Profiling relied on immunoSEQ multiplex PCR, and the TCRdb table lists in-frame clones only, not all of them. Altogether about 78,000 clones are present, roughly 90% being singletons, with the ten largest covering roughly 4%. This specimen consisted of unstimulated CD8+ T cells sorted from spleen or lymph node cells, obtained before transplant. The receptors originated from a human donor who was the organ donor for an intestinal transplant. Both conserved end residues are part of each CDR3. The D gene is left open where the match is weak. Size tells how often a clone was seen (once, few, many) or the class of an expanded clone, and some rows leave it out.

TRBV19,TRBJ2-2,-,-,CASIRTGELFF,TGTGCCAGTATTCGGACCGGGGAGCTGTTTTTT
TRBV28,TRBJ1-2,TRBD1,-,CASSLPTGGYGYTF,TGTGCCAGCAGTTTACCGACAGGGGGCTATGGCTACACCTTC
TRBV2,TRBJ1-5,-,-,CASTHGVLYSNQPQHF,TGTGCCAGCACCCACGGGGTTTTGTATAGCAATCAGCCCCAGCATTTT
TRBV2,TRBJ1-2,TRBD1,-,CASSETGWNYGYTF,TGTGCCAGCAGCGAGACAGGGTGGAACTATGGCTACACCTTC
TRBV2,TRBJ2-5,-,-,CASLYRDRTQETQYF,TGTGCCAGCCTTTATAGAGACAGGACTCAAGAGACCCAGTACTTC
TRBV19,TRBJ2-4,-,once,CASSIQSGAKNIQYF,TGTGCCAGTAGTATCCAATCAGGGGCCAAAAACATTCAGTACTTC
TRBV28,TRBJ1-6,TRBD1,-,CASRPDRESSPLHF,TGTGCCAGCAGACCGGACAGGGAGTCTTCACCCCTCCACTTT
TRBV4-3,TRBJ1-2,TRBD1,-,CASSLGQGALGGYTF,TGCGCCAGCAGCCTGGGACAGGGGGCGTTGGGAGGCTACACCTTC
TRBV2,TRBJ2-1,-,-,CASTLGGANEQFF,TGTGCCAGCACCCTTGGGGGGGCCAATGAGCAGTTCTTC
TRBV2,TRBJ2-5,-,-,CASSEPMETQYF,TGTGCCAGCAGTGAGCCTATGGAGACCCAGTACTTC
TRBV19,TRBJ2-2,TRBD1,few,CASTRQGADGELFF,TGTGCCAGTACTAGGCAGGGGGCGGACGGGGAGCTGTTTTTT
TRBV7-9,TRBJ2-3,TRBD2,-,CASSWGLAGGSTDTQYF,TGTGCCAGCAGCTGGGGACTAGCGGGGGGTTCCACAGATACGCAGTATTTT
TRBV27,TRBJ1-5,-,once,CASSSPFIRQHF,TGTGCCAGCAGCTCTCCTTTTATACGGCAGCATTTT
TRBV5-1,TRBJ1-6,TRBD1,-,CASSLGGDSNSPLHF,TGCGCCAGCAGCTTGGGCGGGGACAGCAATTCACCCCTCCACTTT
TRBV5-4,TRBJ2-5,TRBD2,-,CASSFLAGEGGETQYF,TGTGCCAGCAGCTTCCTAGCGGGGGAGGGGGGAGAGACCCAGTACTTC
TRBV28,TRBJ2-1,-,-,CASSSLNEQFF,TGTGCCAGCAGTTCCCTCAATGAGCAGTTCTTC
TRBV5-6,TRBJ1-2,-,-,CASSPQGSLGGYTF,TGTGCCAGCAGCCCCCAGGGGTCCCTTGGTGGCTACACCTTC
TRBV27,TRBJ2-2,TRBD2,-,CASRTSGFANTGELFF,TGTGCCAGCCGGACTAGCGGTTTCGCGAACACCGGGGAGCTGTTTTTT
TRBV10-3,TRBJ1-2,TRBD1,-,CAISNNRGLEGYTF,TGTGCCATCAGTAACAACAGGGGGCTGGAAGGCTACACCTTC
TRBV15,TRBJ1-6,-,-,CATSRGAQGPTPLHF,TGTGCCACCAGCAGAGGGGCGCAGGGTCCGACACCCCTCCACTTT
TRBV4-3,TRBJ1-2,-,-,CASSQERGYYYGYTF,TGCGCCAGCAGCCAAGAGAGAGGGTATTACTATGGCTACACCTTC
TRBV10-3,TRBJ1-5,TRBD1,-,CAIRGQGFNQPQHF,TGTGCCATCAGGGGACAGGGGTTCAATCAGCCCCAGCATTTT
TRBV6-4,TRBJ2-1,-,-,CASSGTSEDEQFF,TGTGCCAGCAGTGGAACATCAGAGGATGAGCAGTTCTTC
TRBV7-9,TRBJ1-4,-,few,CASSFTGGGILFF,TGTGCCAGCAGCTTCACGGGAGGGGGTATACTGTTTTTT
TRBV4-1,TRBJ2-3,TRBD2,-,CASSLTGRGSTDTQYF,TGCGCCAGCAGCCTAACTGGGCGGGGGAGCACAGATACGCAGTATTTT
TRBV6-6,TRBJ1-1,-,-,CASSPTGWDTEAFF,TGTGCCAGCAGCCCAACAGGGTGGGACACTGAAGCTTTCTTT
TRBV27,TRBJ2-5,-,-,CASRSGETQYF,TGTGCCAGCAGGTCGGGGGAGACCCAGTACTTC
TRBV13,TRBJ2-3,TRBD1,-,CASTSPGQGSDTQYF,TGTGCCAGCACCTCCCCGGGACAGGGGTCAGATACGCAGTATTTT
TRBV7-2,TRBJ1-2,-,once,CASSFPIGTHGYYGYTF,TGTGCCAGCAGCTTCCCTATTGGGACACATGGTTACTATGGCTACACCTTC
TRBV7-8,TRBJ2-2,-,-,CASSLALLAPNTGELFF,TGTGCCAGCAGCTTAGCGCTCCTAGCCCCGAACACCGGGGAGCTGTTTTTT
TRBV5-6,TRBJ1-6,-,-,CASSFSGRDFSNSPLHF,TGTGCCAGCAGCTTTTCAGGGAGGGACTTTAGTAATTCACCCCTCCACTTT
TRBV4-3,TRBJ1-5,TRBD1,-,CASSHGTGRNQPQHF,TGCGCCAGCAGCCATGGGACAGGCCGCAATCAGCCCCAGCATTTT
TRBV10-3,TRBJ1-2,-,-,CAISLGVTGYGYTF,TGTGCCATCAGTTTGGGAGTTACCGGCTATGGCTACACCTTC
TRBV5-6,TRBJ1-1,-,-,CASSFGDTEAFF,TGTGCCAGCAGCTTCGGGGACACTGAAGCTTTCTTT
TRBV15,TRBJ1-1,-,-,CATSKGRQRDTEAFF,TGTGCCACCAGCAAGGGGAGGCAACGGGACACTGAAGCTTTCTTT
TRBV7-6,TRBJ2-1,-,-,CASSLVAEGGDNEQFF,TGTGCCAGCAGCTTAGTGGCCGAGGGAGGCGACAATGAGCAGTTCTTC
TRBV4-1,TRBJ1-1,-,once,CASSPSGGNTEAFF,TGCGCCAGCAGTCCTAGCGGTGGAAACACTGAAGCTTTCTTT
TRBV2,TRBJ1-4,-,-,CASNQGLREKLFF,TGTGCCAGCAATCAGGGGCTGAGGGAAAAACTGTTTTTT
TRBV7-8,TRBJ2-4,TRBD1,once,CASSHHRGAKNIQYF,TGTGCCAGCAGCCACCACAGGGGAGCCAAAAACATTCAGTACTTC
TRBV7-6,TRBJ1-5,-,-,CASSLEPGYSNQPQHF,TGTGCCAGCAGCTTAGAGCCCGGTTATAGCAATCAGCCCCAGCATTTT
TRBV18,TRBJ2-2,TRBD1,few,CASSPRDRNTGELFF,TGTGCCAGCTCACCAAGGGACAGGAACACCGGGGAGCTGTTTTTT
TRBV4-1,TRBJ1-4,TRBD1,few,CASSHSDRELFF,TGCGCCAGCAGCCATTCCGACAGGGAACTGTTTTTT
TRBV5-6,TRBJ2-5,TRBD1,once,CASSFGDRGWETQYF,TGTGCCAGCAGCTTTGGGGACAGGGGTTGGGAGACCCAGTACTTC
TRBV6-1,TRBJ2-5,TRBD1,-,CASSDQTGAETQYF,TGTGCCAGCAGTGACCAGACAGGGGCGGAGACCCAGTACTTC
TRBV6-1,TRBJ2-1,TRBD1,-,CASSLDRDLYNEQFF,TGTGCCAGCAGTCTTGACAGGGACCTCTACAATGAGCAGTTCTTC
TRBV18,TRBJ1-6,TRBD1,once,CASSPWEQGEDSPLHF,TGTGCCAGCTCACCTTGGGAACAGGGGGAGGATTCACCCCTCCACTTT
TRBV9,TRBJ1-2,-,-,CASSTITATLPYNYGYTF,TGTGCCAGCAGCACCATTACCGCGACACTCCCTTATAACTATGGCTACACCTTC
TRBV27,TRBJ2-1,-,once,CASSPRQGPRPYNEQFF,TGTGCCAGCAGTCCCCGACAAGGTCCCCGGCCCTACAATGAGCAGTTCTTC
TRBV5-1,TRBJ2-3,-,-,CASSLGDLPTTDTQYF,TGCGCCAGCAGCTTGGGGGACTTACCCACCACAGATACGCAGTATTTT
TRBV7-3,TRBJ2-2,-,-,CASRSQGSMTGELFF,TGTGCCAGCCGCTCACAGGGATCAATGACCGGGGAGCTGTTTTTT
TRBV4-3,TRBJ2-5,TRBD1,-,CASSQEKLGTVIGVLSMTQYF,TGCGCCAGCAGCCAAGAGAAACTTGGGACAGTTATTGGCGTTTTGAGTATGACCCAGTACTTC
TRBV7-3,TRBJ1-2,-,-,CASSSPRDRDYGYTF,TGTGCCAGCAGCTCGCCCCGGGATCGAGACTATGGCTACACCTTC
TRBV27,TRBJ1-2,-,-,CASSLSRLGADGYTF,TGTGCCAGCAGTTTATCACGTCTGGGGGCAGATGGCTACACCTTC
TRBV27,TRBJ2-2,-,-,CASSPGSTGELFF,TGTGCCAGCAGTCCCGGGAGTACCGGGGAGCTGTTTTTT